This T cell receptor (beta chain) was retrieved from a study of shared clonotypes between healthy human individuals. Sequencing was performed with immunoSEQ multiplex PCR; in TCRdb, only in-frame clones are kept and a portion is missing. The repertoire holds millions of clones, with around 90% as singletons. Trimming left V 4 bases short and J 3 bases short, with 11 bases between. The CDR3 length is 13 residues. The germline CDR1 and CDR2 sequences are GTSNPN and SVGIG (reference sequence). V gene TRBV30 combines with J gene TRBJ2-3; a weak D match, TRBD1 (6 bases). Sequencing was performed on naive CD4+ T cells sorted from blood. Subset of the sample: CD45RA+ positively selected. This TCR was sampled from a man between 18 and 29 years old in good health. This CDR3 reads CAWTGQLTDTQYF. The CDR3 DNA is TGTGCCTGGACCGGACAGCTTACAGATACGCAGTATTTT.